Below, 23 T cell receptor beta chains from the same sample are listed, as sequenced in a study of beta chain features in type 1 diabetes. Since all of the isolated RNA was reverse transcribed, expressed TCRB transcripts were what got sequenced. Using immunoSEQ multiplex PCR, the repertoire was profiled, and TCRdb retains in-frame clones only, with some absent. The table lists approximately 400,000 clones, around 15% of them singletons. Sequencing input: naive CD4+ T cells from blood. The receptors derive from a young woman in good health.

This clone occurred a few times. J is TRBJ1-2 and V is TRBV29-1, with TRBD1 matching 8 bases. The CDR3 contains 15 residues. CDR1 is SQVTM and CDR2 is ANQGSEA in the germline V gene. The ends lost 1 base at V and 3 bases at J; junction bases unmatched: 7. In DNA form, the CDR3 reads TGCAGCGTTGAAGGGAGACCGGGACAGGACTATGGCTACACCTTC. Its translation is CSVEGRPGQDYGYTF. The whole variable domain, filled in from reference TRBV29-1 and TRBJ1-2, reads SAVISQKPSRDICQRGTSLTIQCQVDSQVTMMFWYRQQPGQSLTLIATANQGSEATYESGFVIDKFPISRPNLTFSTLTVSNMSPEDSSIYLCSVEGRPGQDYGYTFGSGTRLTVV.

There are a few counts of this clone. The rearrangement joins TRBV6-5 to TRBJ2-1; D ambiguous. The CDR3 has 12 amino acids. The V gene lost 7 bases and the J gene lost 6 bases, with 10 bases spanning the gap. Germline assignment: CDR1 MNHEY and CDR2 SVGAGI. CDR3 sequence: CASTSSGNEQFF. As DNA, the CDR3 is TGTGCCAGCACCTCCTCGGGCAATGAGCAGTTCTTC.

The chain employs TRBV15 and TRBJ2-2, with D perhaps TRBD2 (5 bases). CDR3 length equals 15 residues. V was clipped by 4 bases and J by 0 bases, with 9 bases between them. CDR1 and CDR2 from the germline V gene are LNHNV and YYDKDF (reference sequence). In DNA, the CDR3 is TGTGCCACCAGCATGCGGACTGCGAACACCGGGGAGCTGTTTTTT. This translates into CATSMRTANTGELFF.

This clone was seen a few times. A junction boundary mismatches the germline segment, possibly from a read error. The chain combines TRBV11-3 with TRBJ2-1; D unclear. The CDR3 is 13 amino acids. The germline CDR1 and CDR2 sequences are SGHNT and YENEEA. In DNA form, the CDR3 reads TGTGCCAGCAGCTCCCAGCAGTACAGTGAGCAGTTCTTC. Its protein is CASSSQQYSEQFF.

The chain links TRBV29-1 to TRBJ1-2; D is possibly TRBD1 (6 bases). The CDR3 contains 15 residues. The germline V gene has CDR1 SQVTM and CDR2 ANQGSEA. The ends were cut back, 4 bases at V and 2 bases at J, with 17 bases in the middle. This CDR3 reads CSVARIGGANYGYTF. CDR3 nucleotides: TGCAGCGTTGCACGGATTGGGGGGGCGAACTATGGCTACACCTTC.

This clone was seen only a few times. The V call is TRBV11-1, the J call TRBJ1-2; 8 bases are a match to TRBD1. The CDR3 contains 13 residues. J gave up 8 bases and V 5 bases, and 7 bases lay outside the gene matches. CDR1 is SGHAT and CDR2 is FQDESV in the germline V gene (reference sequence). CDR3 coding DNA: TGTGCCAGCAGCCCAATGACAGGGGACGGCTACACCTTC. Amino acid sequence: CASSPMTGDGYTF.

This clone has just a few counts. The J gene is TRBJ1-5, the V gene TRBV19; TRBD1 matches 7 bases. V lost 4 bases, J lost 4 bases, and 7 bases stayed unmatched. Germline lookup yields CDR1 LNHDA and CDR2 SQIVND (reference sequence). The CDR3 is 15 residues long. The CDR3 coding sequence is TGTGCCAGTAGTACCGACAGGGTCAGGAATCAGCCCCAGCATTTT. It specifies CASSTDRVRNQPQHF.

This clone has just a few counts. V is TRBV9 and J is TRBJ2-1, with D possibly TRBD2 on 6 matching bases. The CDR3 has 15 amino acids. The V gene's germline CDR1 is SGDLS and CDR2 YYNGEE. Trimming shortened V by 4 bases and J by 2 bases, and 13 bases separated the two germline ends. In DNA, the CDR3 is TGTGCCAGCAGCACCCGGGGGTCAACCTACAATGAGCAGTTCTTC. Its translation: CASSTRGSTYNEQFF.

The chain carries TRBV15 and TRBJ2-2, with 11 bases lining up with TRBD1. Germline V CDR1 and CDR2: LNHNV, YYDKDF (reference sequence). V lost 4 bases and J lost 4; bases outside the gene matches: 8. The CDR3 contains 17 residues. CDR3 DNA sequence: TGTGCCACCAGCACCGCCGGGACAGGGGGAACCACCGGGGAGCTGTTTTTT. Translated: CATSTAGTGGTTGELFF. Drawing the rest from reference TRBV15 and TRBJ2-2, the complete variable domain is DAMVIQNPRYQVTQFGKPVTLSCSQTLNHNVMYWYQQKSSQAPKLLFHYYDKDFNNEADTPDNFQSRRPNTSFCFLDIRSPGLGDTAMYLCATSTAGTGGTTGELFFGEGSRLTVL.

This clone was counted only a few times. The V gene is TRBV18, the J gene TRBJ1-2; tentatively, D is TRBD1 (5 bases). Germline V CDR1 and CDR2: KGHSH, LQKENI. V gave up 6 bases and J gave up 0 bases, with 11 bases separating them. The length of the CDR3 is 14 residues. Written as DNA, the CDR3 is TGTGCCAGCTCCACGACAGCTTCTAACTATGGCTACACCTTC. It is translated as CASSTTASNYGYTF.

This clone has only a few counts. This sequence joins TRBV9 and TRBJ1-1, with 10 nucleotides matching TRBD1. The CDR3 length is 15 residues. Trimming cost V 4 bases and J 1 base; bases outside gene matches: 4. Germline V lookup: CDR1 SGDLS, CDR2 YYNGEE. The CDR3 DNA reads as TGTGCCAGCAGCCTCGGACAGGGGGGGAACACTGAAGCTTTCTTT. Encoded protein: CASSLGQGGNTEAFF.

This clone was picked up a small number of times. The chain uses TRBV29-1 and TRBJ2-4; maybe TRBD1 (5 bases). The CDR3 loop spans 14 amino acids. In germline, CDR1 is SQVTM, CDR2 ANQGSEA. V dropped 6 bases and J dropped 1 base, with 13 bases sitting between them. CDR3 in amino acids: CSVVRQSAKNIQYF. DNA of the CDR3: TGCAGCGTGGTTAGACAGTCCGCCAAAAACATTCAGTACTTC.

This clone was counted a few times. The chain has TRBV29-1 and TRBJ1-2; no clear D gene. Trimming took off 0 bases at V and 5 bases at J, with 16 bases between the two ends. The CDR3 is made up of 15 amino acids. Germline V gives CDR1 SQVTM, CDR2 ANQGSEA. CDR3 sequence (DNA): TGCAGCGTTGAAGATGCGGCAGCGGCGCGGTATGGCTACACCTTC. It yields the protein CSVEDAAAARYGYTF. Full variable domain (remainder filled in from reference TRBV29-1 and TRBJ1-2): SAVISQKPSRDICQRGTSLTIQCQVDSQVTMMFWYRQQPGQSLTLIATANQGSEATYESGFVIDKFPISRPNLTFSTLTVSNMSPEDSSIYLCSVEDAAAARYGYTFGSGTRLTVV.

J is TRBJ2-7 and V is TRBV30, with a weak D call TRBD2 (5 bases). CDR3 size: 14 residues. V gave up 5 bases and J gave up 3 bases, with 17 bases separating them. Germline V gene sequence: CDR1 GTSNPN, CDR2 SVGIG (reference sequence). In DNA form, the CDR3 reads TGTGCCTGGTCCCGGGGTTCAAGCCTCTACGAGCAGTACTTC. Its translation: CAWSRGSSLYEQYF.

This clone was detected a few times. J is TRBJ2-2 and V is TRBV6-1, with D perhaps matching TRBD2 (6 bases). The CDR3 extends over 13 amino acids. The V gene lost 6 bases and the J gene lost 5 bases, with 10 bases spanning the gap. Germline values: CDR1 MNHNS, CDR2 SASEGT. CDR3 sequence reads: CASSNGLTGELFF. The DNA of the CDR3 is TGTGCCAGCAGCAACGGACTAACCGGGGAGCTGTTTTTT.

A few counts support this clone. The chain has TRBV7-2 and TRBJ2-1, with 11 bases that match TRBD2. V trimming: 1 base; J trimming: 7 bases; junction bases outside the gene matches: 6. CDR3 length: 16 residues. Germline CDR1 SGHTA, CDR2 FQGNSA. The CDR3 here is CASSLVARLAGNEQFF. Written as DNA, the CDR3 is TGTGCCAGCAGCTTAGTGGCGAGACTAGCGGGAAATGAGCAGTTCTTC.

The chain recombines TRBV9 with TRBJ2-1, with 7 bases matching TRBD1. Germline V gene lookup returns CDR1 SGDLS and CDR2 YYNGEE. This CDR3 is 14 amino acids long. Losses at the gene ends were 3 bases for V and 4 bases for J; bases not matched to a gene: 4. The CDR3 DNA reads TGTGCCAGCAGCGCAGGGGGAGCATACAATGAGCAGTTCTTC. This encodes CASSAGGAYNEQFF.

CDR3 in amino acids: CASSDRDGRRETQYF. The CDR3 nucleotides are TGTGCCAGCAGCGACAGGGATGGGCGTCGAGAGACCCAGTACTTC. The chain uses TRBV7-2 and TRBJ2-5, with 7 nucleotides matching TRBD1. The CDR3 runs 15 residues. Germline V gene sequence: CDR1 SGHTA, CDR2 FQGNSA. V lost 5 bases to trimming and J lost 4 bases; unmatched junction nucleotides: 10. The full variable domain, rest sourced from reference TRBV7-2 and TRBJ2-5, is GAGVSQSPSNKVTEKGKDVELRCDPISGHTALYWYRQSLGQGLEFLIYFQGNSAPDKSGLPSDRFSAERTGGSVSTLTIQRTQQEDSAVYLCASSDRDGRRETQYFGPGTRLLVL.

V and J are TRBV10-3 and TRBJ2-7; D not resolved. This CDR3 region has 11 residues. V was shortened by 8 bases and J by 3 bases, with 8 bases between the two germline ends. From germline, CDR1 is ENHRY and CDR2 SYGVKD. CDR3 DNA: TGTGCCATCGGGCAGAACTACGAGCAGTACTTC. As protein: CAIGQNYEQYF.

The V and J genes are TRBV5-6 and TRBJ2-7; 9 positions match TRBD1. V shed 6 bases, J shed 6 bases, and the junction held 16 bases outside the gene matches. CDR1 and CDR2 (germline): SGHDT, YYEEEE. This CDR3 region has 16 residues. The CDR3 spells CASTSLKQGTGFEQYF. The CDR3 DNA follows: TGTGCCAGCACCTCCCTCAAGCAGGGGACAGGGTTCGAGCAGTACTTC. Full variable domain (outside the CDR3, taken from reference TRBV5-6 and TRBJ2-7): DAGVTQSPTHLIKTRGQQVTLRCSPKSGHDTVSWYQQALGQGPQFIFQYYEEEERQRGNFPDRFSGHQFPNYSSELNVNALLLGDSALYLCASTSLKQGTGFEQYFGPGTRLTVT.

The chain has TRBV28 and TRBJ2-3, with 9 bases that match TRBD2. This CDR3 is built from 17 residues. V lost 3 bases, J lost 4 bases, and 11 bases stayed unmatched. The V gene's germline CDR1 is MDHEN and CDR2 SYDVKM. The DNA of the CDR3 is TGTGCCAGCAGTTTCCCCAGGGCGGGAGGGCCGTCAGATACGCAGTATTTT. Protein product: CASSFPRAGGPSDTQYF.

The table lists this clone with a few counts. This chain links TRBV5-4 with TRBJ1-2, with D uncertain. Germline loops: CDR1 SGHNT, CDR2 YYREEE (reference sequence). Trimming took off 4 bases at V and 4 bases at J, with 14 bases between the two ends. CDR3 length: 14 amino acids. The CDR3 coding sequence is TGTGCCAGCAGCCAGCCAAGAGGGTCCTATGGCTACACCTTC. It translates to CASSQPRGSYGYTF.

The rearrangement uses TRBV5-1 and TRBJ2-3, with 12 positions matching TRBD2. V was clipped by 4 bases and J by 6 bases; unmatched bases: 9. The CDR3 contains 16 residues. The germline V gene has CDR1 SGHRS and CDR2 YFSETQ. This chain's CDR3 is CASSTRLAGATDTQYF. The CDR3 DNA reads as TGCGCCAGCAGCACCCGACTAGCGGGAGCCACCGATACGCAGTATTTT.